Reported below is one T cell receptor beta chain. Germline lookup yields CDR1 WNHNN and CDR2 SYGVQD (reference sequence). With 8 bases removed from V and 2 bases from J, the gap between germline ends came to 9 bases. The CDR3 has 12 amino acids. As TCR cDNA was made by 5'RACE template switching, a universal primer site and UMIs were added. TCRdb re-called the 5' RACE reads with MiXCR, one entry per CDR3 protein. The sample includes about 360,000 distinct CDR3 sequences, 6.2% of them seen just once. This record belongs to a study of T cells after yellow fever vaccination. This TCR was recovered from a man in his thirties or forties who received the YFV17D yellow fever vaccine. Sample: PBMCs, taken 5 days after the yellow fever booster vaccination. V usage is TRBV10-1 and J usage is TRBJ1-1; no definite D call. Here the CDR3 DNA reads TGCGCCAGCTCCCACACTAACACTGAAGCTTTCTTT. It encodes CASSHTNTEAFF.